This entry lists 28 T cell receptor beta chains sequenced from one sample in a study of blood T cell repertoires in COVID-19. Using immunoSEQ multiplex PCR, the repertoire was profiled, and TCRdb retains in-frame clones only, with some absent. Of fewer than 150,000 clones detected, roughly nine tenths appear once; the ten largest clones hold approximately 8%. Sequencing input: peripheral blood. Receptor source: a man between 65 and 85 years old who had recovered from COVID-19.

CDR3 sequence: CASSYGHSLEKLFF. The CDR3 DNA reads as TGTGCCAGCAGTTATGGGCACTCTCTCGAAAAACTGTTTTTT. The genes are TRBV6-5 and TRBJ1-4, with D unresolved. V dropped 3 bases and J dropped 8 bases, with 13 bases sitting between them. The CDR3 spans 14 residues. CDR1 MNHEY and CDR2 SVGAGI come from the germline V gene.

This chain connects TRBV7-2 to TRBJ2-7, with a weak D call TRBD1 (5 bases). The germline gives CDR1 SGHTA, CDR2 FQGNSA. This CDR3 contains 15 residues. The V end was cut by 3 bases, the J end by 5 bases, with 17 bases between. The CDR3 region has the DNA TGTGCCAGCAGCTTCTACTCGGTTAGGGGCGACGAGCAGTACTTC. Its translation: CASSFYSVRGDEQYF. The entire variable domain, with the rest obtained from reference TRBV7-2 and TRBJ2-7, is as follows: GAGVSQSPSNKVTEKGKDVELRCDPISGHTALYWYRQSLGQGLEFLIYFQGNSAPDKSGLPSDRFSAERTGGSVSTLTIQRTQQEDSAVYLCASSFYSVRGDEQYFGPGTRLTVT.

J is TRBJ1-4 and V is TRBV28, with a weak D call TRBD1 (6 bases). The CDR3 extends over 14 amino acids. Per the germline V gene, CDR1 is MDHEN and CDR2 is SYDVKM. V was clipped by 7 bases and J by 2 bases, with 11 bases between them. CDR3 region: CASKGGGTNEKLFF. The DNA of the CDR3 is TGTGCCAGCAAAGGGGGAGGGACTAATGAAAAACTGTTTTTT.

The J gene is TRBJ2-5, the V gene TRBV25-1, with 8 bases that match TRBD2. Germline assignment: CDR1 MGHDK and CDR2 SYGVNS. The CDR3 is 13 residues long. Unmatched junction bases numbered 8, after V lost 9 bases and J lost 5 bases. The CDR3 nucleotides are TGTGCCAGTAACCCTCCGGGGGGGGAGACCCAGTACTTC. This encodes CASNPPGGETQYF.

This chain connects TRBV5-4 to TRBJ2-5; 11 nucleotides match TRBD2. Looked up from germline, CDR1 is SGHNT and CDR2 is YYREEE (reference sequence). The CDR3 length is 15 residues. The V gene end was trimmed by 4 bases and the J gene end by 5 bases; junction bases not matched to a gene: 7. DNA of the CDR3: TGTGCCAGCAGCGGCACTAGCGGGGGCCGGGAGACCCAGTACTTC. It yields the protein CASSGTSGGRETQYF. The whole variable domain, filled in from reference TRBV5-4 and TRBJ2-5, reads ETGVTQSPTHLIKTRGQQVTLRCSSQSGHNTVSWYQQALGQGPQFIFQYYREEENGRGNFPPRFSGLQFPNYSSELNVNALELDDSALYLCASSGTSGGRETQYFGPGTRLLVL.

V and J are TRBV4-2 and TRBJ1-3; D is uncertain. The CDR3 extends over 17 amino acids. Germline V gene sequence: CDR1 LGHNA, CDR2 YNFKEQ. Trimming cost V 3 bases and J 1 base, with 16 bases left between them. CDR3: CASSHNLDGDSGNTIYF. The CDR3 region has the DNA TGTGCCAGCAGCCATAACCTGGACGGGGATTCTGGAAACACCATATATTTT.

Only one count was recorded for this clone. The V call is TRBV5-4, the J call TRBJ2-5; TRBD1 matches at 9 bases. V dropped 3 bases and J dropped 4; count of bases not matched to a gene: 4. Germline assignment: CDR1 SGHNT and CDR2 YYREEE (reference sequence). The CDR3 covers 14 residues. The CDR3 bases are TGTGCCAGCAGCTCCTGGACAGGGGCAGAGACCCAGTACTTC. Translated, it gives CASSSWTGAETQYF.

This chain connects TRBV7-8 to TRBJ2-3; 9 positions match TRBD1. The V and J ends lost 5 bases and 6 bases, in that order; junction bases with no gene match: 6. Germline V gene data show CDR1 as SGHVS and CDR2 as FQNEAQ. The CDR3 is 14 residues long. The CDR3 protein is CASSRTGVEDTQYF. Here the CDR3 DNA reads TGTGCCAGCAGCCGGACAGGGGTTGAGGATACGCAGTATTTT.

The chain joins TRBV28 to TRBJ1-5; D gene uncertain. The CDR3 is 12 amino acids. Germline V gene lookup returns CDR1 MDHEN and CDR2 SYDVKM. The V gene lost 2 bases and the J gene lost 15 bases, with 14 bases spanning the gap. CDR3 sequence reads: CASSLETEPSHF. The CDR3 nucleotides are TGTGCCAGCAGTTTAGAAACAGAGCCCTCGCATTTT.

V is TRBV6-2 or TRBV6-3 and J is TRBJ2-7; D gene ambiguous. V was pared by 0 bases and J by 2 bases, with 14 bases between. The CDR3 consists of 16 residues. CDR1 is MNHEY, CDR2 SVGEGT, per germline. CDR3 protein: CASSYSRRNHPYEQYF. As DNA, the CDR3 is TGTGCCAGCAGTTACTCGAGGCGTAACCACCCCTACGAGCAGTACTTC.

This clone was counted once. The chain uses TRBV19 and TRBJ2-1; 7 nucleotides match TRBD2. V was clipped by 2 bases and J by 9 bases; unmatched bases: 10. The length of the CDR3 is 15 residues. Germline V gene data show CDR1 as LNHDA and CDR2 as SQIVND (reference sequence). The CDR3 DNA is TGTGCCAGTAGTATACTGGCGGGAGTAGGCGGTGAGCAGTTCTTC. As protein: CASSILAGVGGEQFF. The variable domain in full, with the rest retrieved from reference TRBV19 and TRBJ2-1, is DGGITQSPKYLFRKEGQNVTLSCEQNLNHDAMYWYRQDPGQGLRLIYYSQIVNDFQKGDIAEGYSVSREKKESFPLTVTSAQKNPTAFYLCASSILAGVGGEQFFGPGTRLTVL.

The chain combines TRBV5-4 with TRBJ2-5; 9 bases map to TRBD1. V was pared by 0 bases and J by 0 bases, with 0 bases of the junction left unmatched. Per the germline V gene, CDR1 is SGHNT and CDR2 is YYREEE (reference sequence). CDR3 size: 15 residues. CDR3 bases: TGTGCCAGCAGCTTGGGGGACAGGGACCAAGAGACCCAGTACTTC. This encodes CASSLGDRDQETQYF.

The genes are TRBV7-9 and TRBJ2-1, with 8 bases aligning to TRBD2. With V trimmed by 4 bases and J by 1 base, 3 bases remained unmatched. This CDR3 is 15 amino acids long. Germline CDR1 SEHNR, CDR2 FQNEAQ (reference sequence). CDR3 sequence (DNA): TGTGCCAGCAGCTCCCAGCGGGAGTCCTACAATGAGCAGTTCTTC. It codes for CASSSQRESYNEQFF. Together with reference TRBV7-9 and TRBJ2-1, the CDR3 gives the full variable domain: DTGVSQNPRHKITKRGQNVTFRCDPISEHNRLYWYRQTLGQGPEFLTYFQNEAQLEKSRLLSDRFSAERPKGSFSTLEIQRTEQGDSAMYLCASSSQRESYNEQFFGPGTRLTVL.

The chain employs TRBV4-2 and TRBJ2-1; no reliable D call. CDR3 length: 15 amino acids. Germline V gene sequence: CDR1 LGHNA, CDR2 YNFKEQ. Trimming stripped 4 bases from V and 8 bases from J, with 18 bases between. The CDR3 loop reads CASSPERANLYEQFF. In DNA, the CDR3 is TGTGCCAGCAGCCCAGAGCGTGCTAACCTGTATGAGCAGTTCTTC.

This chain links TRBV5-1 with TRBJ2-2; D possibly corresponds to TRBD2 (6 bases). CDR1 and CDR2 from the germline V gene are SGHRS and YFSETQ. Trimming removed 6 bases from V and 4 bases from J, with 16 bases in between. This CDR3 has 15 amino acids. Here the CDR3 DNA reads TGCGCCAGCAAAGACTTTAGGGGAGGCACCGGGGAGCTGTTTTTT. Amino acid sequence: CASKDFRGGTGELFF.

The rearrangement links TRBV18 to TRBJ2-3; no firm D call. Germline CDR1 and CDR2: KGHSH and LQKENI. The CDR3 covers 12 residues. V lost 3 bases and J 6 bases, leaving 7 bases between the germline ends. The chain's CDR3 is CASSPAGDTQYF. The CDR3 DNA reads TGTGCCAGCTCACCGGCCGGGGATACGCAGTATTTT.

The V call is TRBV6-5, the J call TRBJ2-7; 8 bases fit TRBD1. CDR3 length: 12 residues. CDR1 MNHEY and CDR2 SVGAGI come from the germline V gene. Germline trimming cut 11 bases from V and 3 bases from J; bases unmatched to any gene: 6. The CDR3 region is CAGSDRGYEQYF. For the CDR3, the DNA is TGTGCCGGCTCCGACAGGGGCTACGAGCAGTACTTC.

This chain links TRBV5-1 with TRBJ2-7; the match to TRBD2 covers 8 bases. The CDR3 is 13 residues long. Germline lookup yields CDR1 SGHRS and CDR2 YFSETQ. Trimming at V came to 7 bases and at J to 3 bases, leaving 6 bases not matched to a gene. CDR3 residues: CASGGGPGYEQYF. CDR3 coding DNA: TGCGCCAGCGGCGGGGGGCCGGGCTACGAGCAGTACTTC.

The CDR3 region has the DNA TGTGCCAGCAGCGCCACGGGGACAATGAACACTGAAGCTTTCTTT. Its protein is CASSATGTMNTEAFF. The gene calls are TRBV9 and TRBJ1-1; a weak D match, TRBD1 (6 bases). This CDR3 comprises 15 residues. Trimming left V 3 bases short and J 0 bases short, with 12 bases between. Germline assignment: CDR1 SGDLS and CDR2 YYNGEE.

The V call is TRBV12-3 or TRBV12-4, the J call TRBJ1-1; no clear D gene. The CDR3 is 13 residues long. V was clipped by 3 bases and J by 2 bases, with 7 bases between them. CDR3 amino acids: CASSFEINTEAFF. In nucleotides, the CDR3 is TGTGCCAGCAGTTTTGAGATTAACACTGAAGCTTTCTTT.

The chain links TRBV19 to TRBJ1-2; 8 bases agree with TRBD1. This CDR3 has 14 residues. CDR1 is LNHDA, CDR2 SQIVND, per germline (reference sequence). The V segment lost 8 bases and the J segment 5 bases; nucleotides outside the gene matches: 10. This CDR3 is CASAAGTGRYGYTF. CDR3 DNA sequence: TGTGCCAGTGCCGCCGGGACAGGACGGTATGGCTACACCTTC.

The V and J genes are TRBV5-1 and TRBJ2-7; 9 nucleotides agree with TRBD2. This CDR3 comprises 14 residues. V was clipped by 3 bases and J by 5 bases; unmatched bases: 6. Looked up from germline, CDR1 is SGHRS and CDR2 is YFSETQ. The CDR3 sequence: CASSSGLALNEQYF. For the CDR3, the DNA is TGCGCCAGCAGCTCTGGACTAGCGCTAAACGAGCAGTACTTC.

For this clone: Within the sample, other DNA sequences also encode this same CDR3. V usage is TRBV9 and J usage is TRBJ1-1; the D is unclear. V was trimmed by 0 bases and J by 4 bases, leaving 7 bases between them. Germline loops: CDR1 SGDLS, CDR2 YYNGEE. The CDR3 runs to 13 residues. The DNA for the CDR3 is TGTGCCAGCAGCGTAGGGGCGGGCACTGAAGCTTTCTTT. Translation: CASSVGAGTEAFF.

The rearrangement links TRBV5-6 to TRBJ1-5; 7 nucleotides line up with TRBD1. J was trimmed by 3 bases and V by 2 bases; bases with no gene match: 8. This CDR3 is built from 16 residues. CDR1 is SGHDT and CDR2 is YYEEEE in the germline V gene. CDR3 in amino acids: CASSFSGTALNQPQHF. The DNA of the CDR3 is TGTGCCAGCAGCTTTTCCGGGACAGCGCTCAATCAGCCCCAGCATTTT.

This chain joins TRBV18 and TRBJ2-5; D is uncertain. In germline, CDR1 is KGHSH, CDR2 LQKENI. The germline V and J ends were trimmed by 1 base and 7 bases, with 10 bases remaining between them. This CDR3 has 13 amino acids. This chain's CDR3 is CASSPLGLGTQYF. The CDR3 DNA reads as TGTGCCAGCTCACCACTTGGTCTCGGGACCCAGTACTTC.

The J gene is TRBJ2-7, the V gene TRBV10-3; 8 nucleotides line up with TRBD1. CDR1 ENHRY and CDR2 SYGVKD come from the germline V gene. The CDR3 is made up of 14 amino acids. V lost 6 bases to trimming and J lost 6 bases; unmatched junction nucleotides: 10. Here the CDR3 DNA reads TGTGCCATCAGGGGGACAGGTGCCCCGGGCGAGCAGTACTTC. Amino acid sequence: CAIRGTGAPGEQYF.

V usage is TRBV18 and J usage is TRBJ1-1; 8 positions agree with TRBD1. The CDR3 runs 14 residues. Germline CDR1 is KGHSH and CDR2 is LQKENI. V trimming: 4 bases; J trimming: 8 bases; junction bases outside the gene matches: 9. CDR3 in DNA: TGTGCCAGCTCACTCGACAGGGGAAAGATCGAAGCTTTCTTT. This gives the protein CASSLDRGKIEAFF.

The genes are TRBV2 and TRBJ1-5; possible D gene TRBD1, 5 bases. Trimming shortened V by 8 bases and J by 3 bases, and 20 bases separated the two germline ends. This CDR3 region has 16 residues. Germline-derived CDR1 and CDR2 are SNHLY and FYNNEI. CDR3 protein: CASCSEGRGNNQPQHF. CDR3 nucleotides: TGTGCCAGCTGCTCAGAGGGGAGGGGTAACAATCAGCCCCAGCATTTT.